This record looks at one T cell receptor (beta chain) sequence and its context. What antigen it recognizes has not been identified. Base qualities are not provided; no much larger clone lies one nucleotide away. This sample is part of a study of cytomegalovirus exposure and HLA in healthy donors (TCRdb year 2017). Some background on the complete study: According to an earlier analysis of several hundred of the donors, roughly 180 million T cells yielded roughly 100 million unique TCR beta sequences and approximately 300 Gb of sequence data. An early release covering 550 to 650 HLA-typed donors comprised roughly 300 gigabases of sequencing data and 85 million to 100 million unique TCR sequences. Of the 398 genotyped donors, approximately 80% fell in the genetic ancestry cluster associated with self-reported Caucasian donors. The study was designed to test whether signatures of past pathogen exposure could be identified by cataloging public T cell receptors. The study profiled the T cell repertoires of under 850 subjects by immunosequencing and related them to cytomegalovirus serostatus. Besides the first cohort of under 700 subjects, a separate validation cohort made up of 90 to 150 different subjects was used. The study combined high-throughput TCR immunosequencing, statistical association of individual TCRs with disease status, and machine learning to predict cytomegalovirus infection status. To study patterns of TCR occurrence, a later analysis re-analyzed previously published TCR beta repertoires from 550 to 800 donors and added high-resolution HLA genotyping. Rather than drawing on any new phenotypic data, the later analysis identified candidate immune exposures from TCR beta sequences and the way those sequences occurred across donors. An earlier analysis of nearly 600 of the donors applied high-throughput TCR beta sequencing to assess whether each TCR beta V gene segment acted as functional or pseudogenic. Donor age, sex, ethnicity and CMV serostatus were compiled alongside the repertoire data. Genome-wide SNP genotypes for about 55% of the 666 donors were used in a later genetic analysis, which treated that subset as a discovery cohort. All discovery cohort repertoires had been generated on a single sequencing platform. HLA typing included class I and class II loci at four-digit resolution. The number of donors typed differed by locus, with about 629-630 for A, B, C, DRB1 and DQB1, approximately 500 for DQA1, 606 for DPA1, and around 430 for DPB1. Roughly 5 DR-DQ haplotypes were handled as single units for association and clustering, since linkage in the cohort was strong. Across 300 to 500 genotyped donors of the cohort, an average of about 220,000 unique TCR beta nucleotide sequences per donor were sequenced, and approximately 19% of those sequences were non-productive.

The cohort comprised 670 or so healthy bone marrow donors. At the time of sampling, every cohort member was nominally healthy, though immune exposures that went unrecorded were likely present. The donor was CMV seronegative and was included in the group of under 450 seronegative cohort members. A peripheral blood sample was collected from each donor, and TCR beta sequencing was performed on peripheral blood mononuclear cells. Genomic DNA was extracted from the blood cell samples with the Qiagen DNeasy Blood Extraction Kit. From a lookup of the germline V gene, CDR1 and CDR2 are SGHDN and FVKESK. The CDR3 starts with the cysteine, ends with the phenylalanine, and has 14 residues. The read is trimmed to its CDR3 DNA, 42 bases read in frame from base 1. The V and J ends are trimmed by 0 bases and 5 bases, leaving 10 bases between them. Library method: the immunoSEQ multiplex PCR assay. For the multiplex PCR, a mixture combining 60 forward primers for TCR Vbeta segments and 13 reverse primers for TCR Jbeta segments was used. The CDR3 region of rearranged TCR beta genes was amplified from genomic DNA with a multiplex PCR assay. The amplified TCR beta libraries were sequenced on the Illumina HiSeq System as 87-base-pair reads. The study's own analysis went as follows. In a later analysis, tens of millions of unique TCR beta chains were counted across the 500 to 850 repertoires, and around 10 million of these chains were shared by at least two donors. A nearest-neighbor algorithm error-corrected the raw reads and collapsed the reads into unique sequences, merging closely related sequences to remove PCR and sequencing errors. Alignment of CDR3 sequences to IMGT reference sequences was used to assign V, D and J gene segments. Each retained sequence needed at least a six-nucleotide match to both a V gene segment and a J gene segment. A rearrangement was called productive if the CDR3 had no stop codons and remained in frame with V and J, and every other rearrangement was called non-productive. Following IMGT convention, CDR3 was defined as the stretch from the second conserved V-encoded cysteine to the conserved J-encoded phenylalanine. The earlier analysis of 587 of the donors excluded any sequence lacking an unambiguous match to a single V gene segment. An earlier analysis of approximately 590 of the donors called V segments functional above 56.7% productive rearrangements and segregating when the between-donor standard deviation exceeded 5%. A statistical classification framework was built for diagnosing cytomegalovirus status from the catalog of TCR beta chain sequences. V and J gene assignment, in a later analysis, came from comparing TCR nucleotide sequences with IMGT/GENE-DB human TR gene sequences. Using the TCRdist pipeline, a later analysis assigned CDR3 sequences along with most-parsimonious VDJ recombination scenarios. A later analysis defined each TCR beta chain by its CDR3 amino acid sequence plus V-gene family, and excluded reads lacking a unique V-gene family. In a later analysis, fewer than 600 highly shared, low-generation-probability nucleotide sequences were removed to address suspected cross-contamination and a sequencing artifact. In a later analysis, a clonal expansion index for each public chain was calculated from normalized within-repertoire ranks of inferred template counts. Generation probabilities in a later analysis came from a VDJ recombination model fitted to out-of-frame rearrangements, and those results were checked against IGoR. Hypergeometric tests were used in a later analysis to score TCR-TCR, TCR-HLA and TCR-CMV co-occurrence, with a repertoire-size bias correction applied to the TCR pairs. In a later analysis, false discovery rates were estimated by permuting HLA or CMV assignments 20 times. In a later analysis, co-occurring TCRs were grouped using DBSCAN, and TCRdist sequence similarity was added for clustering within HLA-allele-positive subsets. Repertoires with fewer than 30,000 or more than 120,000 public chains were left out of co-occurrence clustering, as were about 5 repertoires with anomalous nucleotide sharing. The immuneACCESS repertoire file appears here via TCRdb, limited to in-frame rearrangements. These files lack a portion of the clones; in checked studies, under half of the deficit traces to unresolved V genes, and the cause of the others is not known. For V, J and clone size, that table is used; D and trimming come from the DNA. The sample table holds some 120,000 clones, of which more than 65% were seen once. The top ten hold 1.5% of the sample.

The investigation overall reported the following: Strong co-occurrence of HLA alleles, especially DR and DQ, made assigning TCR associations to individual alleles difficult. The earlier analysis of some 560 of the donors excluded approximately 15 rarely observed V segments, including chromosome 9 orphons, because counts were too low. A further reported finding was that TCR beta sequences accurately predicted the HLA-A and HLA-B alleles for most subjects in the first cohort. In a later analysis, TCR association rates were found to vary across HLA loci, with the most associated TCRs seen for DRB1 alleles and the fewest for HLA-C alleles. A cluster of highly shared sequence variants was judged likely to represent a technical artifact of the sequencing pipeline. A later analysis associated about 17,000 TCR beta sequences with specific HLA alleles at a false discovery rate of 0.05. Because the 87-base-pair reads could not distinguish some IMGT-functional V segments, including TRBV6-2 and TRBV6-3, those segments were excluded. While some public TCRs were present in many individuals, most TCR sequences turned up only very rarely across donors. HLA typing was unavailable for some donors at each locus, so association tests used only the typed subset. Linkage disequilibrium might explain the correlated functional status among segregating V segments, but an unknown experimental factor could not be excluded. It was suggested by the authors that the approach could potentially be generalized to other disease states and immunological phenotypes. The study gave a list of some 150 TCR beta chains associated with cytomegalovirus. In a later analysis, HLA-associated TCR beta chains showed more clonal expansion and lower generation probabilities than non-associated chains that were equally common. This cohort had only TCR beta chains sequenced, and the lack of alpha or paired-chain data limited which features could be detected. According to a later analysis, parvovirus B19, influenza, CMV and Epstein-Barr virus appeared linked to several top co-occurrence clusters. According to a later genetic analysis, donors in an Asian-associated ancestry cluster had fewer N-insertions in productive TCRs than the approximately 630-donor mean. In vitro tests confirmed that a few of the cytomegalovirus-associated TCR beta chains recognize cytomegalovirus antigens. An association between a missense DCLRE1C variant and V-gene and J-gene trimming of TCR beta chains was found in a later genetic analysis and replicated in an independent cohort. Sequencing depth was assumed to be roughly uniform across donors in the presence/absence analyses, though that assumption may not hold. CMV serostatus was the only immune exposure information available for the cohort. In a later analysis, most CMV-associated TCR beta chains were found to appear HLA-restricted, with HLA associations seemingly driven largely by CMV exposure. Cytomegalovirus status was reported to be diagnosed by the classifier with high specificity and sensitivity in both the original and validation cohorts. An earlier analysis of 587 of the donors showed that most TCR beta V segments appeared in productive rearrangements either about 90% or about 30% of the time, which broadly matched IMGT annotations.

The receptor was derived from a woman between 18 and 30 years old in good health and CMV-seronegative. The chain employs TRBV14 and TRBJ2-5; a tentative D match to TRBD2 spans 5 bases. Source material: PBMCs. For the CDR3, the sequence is CASSQDTGWETQYF. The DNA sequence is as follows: TGTGCCAGCAGCCAAGATACGGGGTGGGAGACCCAGTACTTC.